Sequencing of this T cell receptor beta chain was carried out in a study of tumor-infiltrating lymphocytes in oesophageal squamous cell carcinoma. TCRdb used MiXCR to reprocess the PCR reads, holding one entry per CDR3 protein. The sample contains roughly 20,000 distinct CDR3 sequences, almost 40% of which appear only once. Germline CDR1 reads SGHTA; CDR2 reads FQGNSA. The CDR3 length is 13 residues. This clonotype was counted a single time. This sequence was found in a male donor with esophageal squamous cell carcinoma. Sequencing was performed on blood. The chain carries TRBV7-2 and TRBJ2-7; 10 bases fit TRBD2. Near its end, the DNA agrees better with TRBJ2-1, so the J call may be wrong. DNA of the CDR3: TGTGCCAGCAGGGCTAGCGGGAGCAATGAGCAGTTCTTC. Protein product: CASRASGSNEQFF.